This TCR beta chain is drawn from a study of blood T cell repertoires in COVID-19 (dated by TCRdb to 2019 to 2021). With regard to the full study: The collaborator samples originated in the United States, Italy and Spain and spanned the acute and convalescent phases of COVID-19. The prospective study material was composed of cDNA or gDNA derived from T cells, B-cell-depleted T cells, or PBMCs. Deeply sampled blood TCRbeta repertoires from subjects exposed to, actively infected with, or recovered from COVID-19 were included in the dataset. The repertoires were released in a freely available public database meant as a resource for research on the immune response to SARS-CoV-2. The samples were drawn from two sources: the first 160 participants of the ongoing ImmuneRACE study, and approximately 1,300 subjects contributed by 6 global collaborators. Sample metadata almost always included a de-identified subject ID, COVID-19 status, age in years and sex. HLA class I and class II types, where available, came from metadata supplied by the sample provider rather than from assay-based typing.

The collaborating institutions used their own protocols to collect whole blood in K2EDTA tubes. For TCRbeta analysis, collaborator samples were shipped as frozen whole blood, as isolated PBMCs, or as DNA extracted from either sample type. Points on this clone: What antigen it recognizes has not been identified. No much larger clone exists at a distance of one base, and base qualities are not known.

General findings and caveats noted by the study authors: The amount of clinical and demographic metadata varied by source and participant and was provided uncurated.

The immunoSEQ Assay, a bias-controlled multiplex PCR, was used to amplify TCRbeta CDR3 regions from genomic DNA. The paper's processing steps were these. Nucleated cell counts per sample were estimated from amplification of reference gene primers within the assay. To quantify the absolute abundance of each unique TCRbeta CDR3 rearrangement, sequence reads were collapsed and filtered. Productive Simpson clonality was computed per sample as the square root of Simpson's diversity index over productive rearrangements. The clones in this table, taken by TCRdb from immuneACCESS, are in-frame only. Not every clone is retained; where verified, under half of the shortfall comes from an unresolved V gene, and the cause of the rest is unknown. That table furnishes V, J and clone size, whereas the DNA furnished D and trimming. This sample lists about 90,000 clones; around 87% were detected once. The ten largest clones add up to more than 14% of the sample.

This TCR derives from a male donor with acute or convalescent COVID-19. Specimen: peripheral blood.

The DNA sequence is given as TGTGCCATCAGTGAGTCTGCGGCAGGGGGGACGGATACGCAGTATTTT. Its translation reads: CAISESAAGGTDTQYF. The rearrangement joined TRBV10-3 to TRBJ2-3; TRBD1 is possibly the D segment (7 matching bases). The CDR3, from cysteine to phenylalanine, totals 16 residues. The retained sequence is limited to the CDR3, 48 bases, with the frame set at the first base. CDR1 and CDR2 are drawn from the germline V gene: ENHRY, SYGVKD. The germline ends are 16 bases apart after V is trimmed by 0 bases and J by 6 bases.